This T cell receptor beta chain comes out of a study of blood T cell repertoires in COVID-19. Using immunoSEQ multiplex PCR, the repertoire was profiled, and TCRdb retains in-frame clones only, with some absent. The data contain 150,000 to 250,000 clones, around 82% of them seen just once; the ten biggest clones take up 10% to 15%. The CDR3 loop spans 15 amino acids. Germline loops: CDR1 MDHEN, CDR2 SYDVKM. V gave up 4 bases and J gave up 7 bases, with 14 bases separating them. A single count supports this clone. The V and J genes are TRBV28 and TRBJ1-6; the D is unclear. This clonotype originated in a man between 40 and 49 years old who had recovered from COVID-19. Sequencing was performed on PBMCs or T cells enriched from blood (not recorded which). In DNA form, the CDR3 reads TGTGCCAGCAGTTCATCGGGAACGGGAAATTCACCCCTCCACTTT. Its protein product is CASSSSGTGNSPLHF.